The 13 T cell receptor beta chains reported below all come from one sample, sequenced in a study of response to subunit inactivated influenza vaccine. TCRdb reprocessed the RT-PCR reads via MiXCR and lists one record per CDR3 protein. Of 750,000 to 850,000 distinct CDR3 sequences in the sample, roughly 20% were seen once. The starting material was PBMCs from blood, obtained 5 days after vaccination. These receptors were taken from a man aged 50-59 years who received an inactivated influenza vaccine.

This clonotype was counted ten times or more. The chain employs TRBV12-3 or TRBV12-4 and TRBJ2-7; D is perhaps TRBD2 (5 bases). Trimming took 6 bases from V and 2 from J, leaving 11 bases between them. This CDR3 has 13 amino acids. The CDR3, as DNA: TGTGCCAGCAGCTCGTTACTAGCCTACGAGCAGTACTTC. The encoded protein is CASSSLLAYEQYF.

The V gene is TRBV10-3, the J gene TRBJ1-2; tentatively, D is TRBD1 (6 bases). CDR3 size: 13 residues. The V end was cut by 5 bases, the J end by 4 bases, with 11 bases between. Germline V lookup: CDR1 ENHRY, CDR2 SYGVKD. The CDR3 DNA is TGTGCCATCAGTCCAGGGGAGGCCTATGGCTACACCTTC. This encodes CAISPGEAYGYTF.

This clonotype was seen ten or more times. The genes are TRBV10-3 and TRBJ2-1; possibly TRBD1 for D (6 bases). CDR1 is ENHRY and CDR2 is SYGVKD in the germline V gene. The CDR3 spans 12 residues. Trimming shortened V by 5 bases and J by 9 bases, and 11 bases separated the two germline ends. CDR3 amino acids: CAISHRDAEQFF. As DNA, the CDR3 is TGTGCCATCAGTCACAGGGATGCTGAGCAGTTCTTC.

This clonotype has only a few counts. V and J are TRBV28 and TRBJ2-1, with D perhaps being TRBD1 or TRBD2 (6 bases each). Trimming removed 2 bases from V and 8 bases from J, with 13 bases in between. The CDR3 covers 14 residues. The V gene's germline CDR1 is MDHEN and CDR2 SYDVKM. CDR3 protein: CASSLNYRDYEQFF. In DNA form, the CDR3 reads TGTGCCAGCAGTTTAAATTACAGGGACTATGAGCAGTTCTTC.

This clonotype was counted only a few times. The CDR3 nucleotides are TGTGCCAGCAGCTTAGGGGACAGGGGTTTTGCCGGGGAGCTGTTTTTT. Amino acids: CASSLGDRGFAGELFF. The chain is built from TRBV11-2 and TRBJ2-2; 10 bases match TRBD1. CDR3 length: 16 residues. Unmatched junction bases numbered 5, after V lost 1 base and J lost 6 bases. The germline gives CDR1 SGHAT, CDR2 FQNNGV.

The chain joins TRBV4-3 to TRBJ2-5; no clear D. Trimming left V 0 bases short and J 8 bases short, with 13 bases between. Germline CDR1 LGHNA, CDR2 YSLEER. The CDR3 extends over 14 amino acids. The CDR3 spells CASSQDVGPNTQYF. The CDR3 DNA sequence: TGCGCCAGCAGCCAAGATGTCGGACCCAATACCCAGTACTTC.

This clonotype showed up just a few times. The chain has TRBV20-1 and TRBJ1-1; D unclear. The CDR3 contains 14 residues. Trimming cost V 4 bases and J 0 bases, with 12 bases left between them. Germline CDR1 DFQATT, CDR2 SNEGSKA (reference sequence). The CDR3 DNA reads TGCAGTGCTACCCCGGCCATTATGAACACTGAAGCTTTCTTT. Its translation is CSATPAIMNTEAFF.

In its sample, this clonotype was seen a few times. The chain joins TRBV12-3 or TRBV12-4 to TRBJ2-3, with TRBD2 as a possible D gene (6 bases). This CDR3 has 15 amino acids. V shed 7 bases and J shed 0 bases, with 14 bases lying between them. CDR3 sequence: CASKLLAPSTDTQYF. The CDR3 DNA sequence: TGTGCCAGCAAGCTTCTAGCGCCCAGCACAGATACGCAGTATTTT.

This clonotype has a handful of counts. This chain's CDR3 is CASRTPLFAGLTNEQYF. In DNA form, the CDR3 reads TGTGCCAGCAGGACCCCCCTCTTTGCAGGGTTGACTAACGAGCAGTACTTC. The chain couples TRBV7-7 to TRBJ2-7; D may correspond to TRBD1 or TRBD2 (5 bases each). CDR1 and CDR2 from the germline V gene are SSHAT and FNYEAQ (reference sequence). Trimming took off 6 bases at V and 5 bases at J, with 26 bases between the two ends. This CDR3 is built from 17 residues. The whole variable domain, remainder taken from reference TRBV7-7 and TRBJ2-7, is GAGVSQSPRYKVTKRGQDVTLRCDPISSHATLYWYQQALGQGPEFLTYFNYEAQPDKSGLPSDRFSAERPEGSISTLTIQRTEQRDSAMYRCASRTPLFAGLTNEQYFGPGTRLTVT.

The chain uses TRBV18 and TRBJ1-5, with 7 bases lining up with TRBD1. Germline V gives CDR1 KGHSH, CDR2 LQKENI. CDR3 size: 14 residues. J lost 7 bases, V lost 3 bases, and 6 bases had no gene match. CDR3 sequence: CASSPTGIGQPQHF. For the CDR3, the DNA is TGTGCCAGCTCACCGACAGGGATCGGCCAGCCCCAGCATTTT.

This clonotype was recorded a few times. The chain combines TRBV12-3 or TRBV12-4 with TRBJ1-3; 8 bases line up with TRBD1. The CDR3 has 15 residues. J gave up 4 bases and V 7 bases, and 9 bases lay outside the gene matches. The CDR3 bases are TGTGCCAGCAATCTAGCAGGGGGCTTAGGAAACACCATATATTTT. It specifies CASNLAGGLGNTIYF.

The sample holds many counts of this clonotype. The rearrangement joins TRBV28 to TRBJ1-5; D is uncertain. Germline CDR1 MDHEN, CDR2 SYDVKM. CDR3 length: 14 amino acids. V was clipped by 3 bases and J by 3 bases, with 9 bases between them. The CDR3 DNA reads as TGTGCCAGCAGTTTCTCAGCGCACAATCAGCCCCAGCATTTT. Its protein product is CASSFSAHNQPQHF.

V usage is TRBV20-1 and J usage is TRBJ1-2; D gene ambiguous. The CDR3 has 16 amino acids. Germline CDR1 reads DFQATT; CDR2 reads SNEGSKA (reference sequence). The germline V and J ends were trimmed by 6 bases and 0 bases, with 20 bases remaining between them. The CDR3 DNA reads as TGCAGTGCCCCGCAAAGTCCTTCGGAAGCTAACTATGGCTACACCTTC. It codes for CSAPQSPSEANYGYTF.